This record concerns one T cell receptor beta chain sequence. Its antigen remains unidentified. Trimming cost V 4 bases and J 3 bases; bases outside gene matches: 4. The germline V gene has CDR1 KGHDR and CDR2 SFDVKD. The CDR3 contains 15 residues. The sample belongs to a study of post-analysis software for immune sequencing data. Looking at the study overall: Included among the disease courses, which were recorded for the cohort, were relapsing-remitting, secondary progressive and progressive-relapsing multiple sclerosis. Study conclusions and caveats: Diversity measured as normalized Chao1 was significantly lower in multiple sclerosis patients than in controls. Roughly five TRBV segments were more frequent in patients than controls; TRBV5-6, TRBV5-1 and TRBV20-1 belonged to this group.

Tagging with unique molecular identifiers was a feature of the TCR beta cDNA libraries. TCRdb analysed the PCR reads with MiXCR anew, one entry per CDR3 protein. The sample contains some 500,000 distinct CDR3 sequences, 45% of which appear only once. V is TRBV24-1 and J is TRBJ2-1; 8 bases line up with TRBD1. The source of this sequence is a girl aged 10 to 17 with multiple sclerosis. The sample consisted of blood. CDR3 DNA: TGTGCCACCAGTGAACAGGGGGGTCGCTACAATGAGCAGTTCTTC. It yields the protein CATSEQGGRYNEQFF.